The clone carrying this TCR beta chain was picked up many times. Antigen unknown. CDR1 is DFQATT, CDR2 SNEGSKA, per germline (reference sequence). The CDR3 covers 15 residues. The J segment lost 7 bases and the V segment lost 0 bases, leaving 9 bases of the junction unmatched. The source of the sample is a study of CD8 T cells in ankylosing spondylitis. TCRdb independently ran MiXCR on the 5' RACE reads; one entry per CDR3 protein. The sample lists a few hundred thousand distinct CDR3 sequences; approximately 10% were seen once. The study's findings and limits: Reports say disease-linked clones showed up significantly more in matched ankylosing spondylitis synovial fluid.

This TCR was sampled from a female donor with ankylosing spondylitis or in good health (not recorded which). The source material was blood, either unsorted or a sorted T cell fraction (not recorded which). V gene TRBV20-1 combines with J gene TRBJ2-1; 7 nucleotides match TRBD2. The CDR3 spells CSARDWGRARNEQFF. CDR3 bases: TGCAGTGCTAGAGATTGGGGGAGGGCGAGAAATGAGCAGTTCTTC.